Sequencing of this T cell receptor (beta chain) was carried out in a study of naive and memory T cell subsets. A UMI-containing oligonucleotide was joined by 3' ligation to the TCR cDNA template. V shed 3 bases and J 0 bases; nucleotides not matched to a gene: 4. Germline CDR1 reads SGDLS; CDR2 reads YYNGEE. The CDR3 contains 15 residues. The SP2 primer and nested alpha and beta constant region primers amplified ligated cDNA in four rounds. A single record per CDR3 protein comes from TCRdb applying MiXCR to the 5' RACE reads. The sample carries some 60,000 distinct CDR3 sequences, approximately 8.5% recorded once.

The genes are TRBV9 and TRBJ2-5; 8 positions agree with TRBD2. This clonotype was sampled from a female donor in good health. Here the CDR3 reads CASSAAGGYQETQYF. The CDR3 DNA is TGTGCCAGCAGCGCCGCGGGAGGTTACCAAGAGACCCAGTACTTC.